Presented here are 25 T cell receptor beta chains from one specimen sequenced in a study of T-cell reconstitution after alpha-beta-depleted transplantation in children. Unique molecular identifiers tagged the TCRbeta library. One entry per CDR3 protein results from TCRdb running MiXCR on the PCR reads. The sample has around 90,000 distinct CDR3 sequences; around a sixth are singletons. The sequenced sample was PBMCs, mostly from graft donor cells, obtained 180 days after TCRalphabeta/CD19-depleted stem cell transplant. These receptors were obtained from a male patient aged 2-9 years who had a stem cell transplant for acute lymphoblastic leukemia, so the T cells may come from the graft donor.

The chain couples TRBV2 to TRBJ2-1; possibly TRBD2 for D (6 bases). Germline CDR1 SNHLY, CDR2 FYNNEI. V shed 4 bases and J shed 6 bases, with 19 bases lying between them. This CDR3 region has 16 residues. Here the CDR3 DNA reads TGTGCCAGCAGTGGCGCGGACTATTCCGAAAGCAATGAGCAGTTCTTC. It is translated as CASSGADYSESNEQFF.

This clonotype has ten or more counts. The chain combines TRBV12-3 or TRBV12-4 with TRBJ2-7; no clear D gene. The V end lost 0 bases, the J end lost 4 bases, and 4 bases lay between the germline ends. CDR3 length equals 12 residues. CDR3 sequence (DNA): TGTGCCAGCAGTTTAGCGGGGTACGAGCAGTACTTC. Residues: CASSLAGYEQYF.

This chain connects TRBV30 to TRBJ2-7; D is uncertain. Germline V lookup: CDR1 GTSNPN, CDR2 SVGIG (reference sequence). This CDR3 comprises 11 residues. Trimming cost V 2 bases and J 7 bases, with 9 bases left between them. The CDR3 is CAWSHLDEQYF. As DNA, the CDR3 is TGTGCCTGGAGTCATCTAGATGAGCAGTACTTC. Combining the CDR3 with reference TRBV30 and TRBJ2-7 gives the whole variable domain SQTIHQWPATLVQPVGSPLSLECTVEGTSNPNLYWYRQAAGRGLQLLFYSVGIGQISSEVPQNLSASRPQDRQFILSSKKLLLSDSGFYLCAWSHLDEQYFGPGTRLTVT.

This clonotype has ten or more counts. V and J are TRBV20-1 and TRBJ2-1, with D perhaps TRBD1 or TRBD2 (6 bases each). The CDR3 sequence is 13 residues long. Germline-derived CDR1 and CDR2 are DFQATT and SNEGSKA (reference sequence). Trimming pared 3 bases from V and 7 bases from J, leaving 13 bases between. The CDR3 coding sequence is TGCAGTGCTAGGGTTATAGGGGGGAATGAGCAGTTCTTC. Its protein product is CSARVIGGNEQFF.

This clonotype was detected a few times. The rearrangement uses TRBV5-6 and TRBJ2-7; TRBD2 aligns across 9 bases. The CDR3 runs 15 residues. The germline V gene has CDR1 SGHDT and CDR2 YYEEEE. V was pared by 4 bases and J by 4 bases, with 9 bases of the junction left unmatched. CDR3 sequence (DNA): TGTGCCAGCAGCCCCTATGCGGGGGGGAAGTACGAGCAGTACTTC. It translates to CASSPYAGGKYEQYF.

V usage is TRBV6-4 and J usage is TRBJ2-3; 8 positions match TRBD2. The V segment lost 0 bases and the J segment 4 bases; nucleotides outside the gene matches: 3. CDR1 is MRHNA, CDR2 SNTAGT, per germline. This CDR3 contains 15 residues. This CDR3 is CASSDSGGGPDTQYF. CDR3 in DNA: TGTGCCAGCAGTGACTCTGGCGGGGGGCCAGATACGCAGTATTTT.

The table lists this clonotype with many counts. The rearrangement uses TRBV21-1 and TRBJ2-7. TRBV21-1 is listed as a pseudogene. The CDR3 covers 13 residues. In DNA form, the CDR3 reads TGTGCCAGCAGCAAAGGGAGCTACTACGAGCAGTACTTC. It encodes CASSKGSYYEQYF.

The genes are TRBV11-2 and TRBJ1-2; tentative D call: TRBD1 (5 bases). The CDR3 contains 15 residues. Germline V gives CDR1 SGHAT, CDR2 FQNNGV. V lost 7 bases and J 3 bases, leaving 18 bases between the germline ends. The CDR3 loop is CASIPNPGLYYGYTF. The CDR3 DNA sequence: TGTGCCAGCATTCCCAACCCGGGACTATACTATGGCTACACCTTC.

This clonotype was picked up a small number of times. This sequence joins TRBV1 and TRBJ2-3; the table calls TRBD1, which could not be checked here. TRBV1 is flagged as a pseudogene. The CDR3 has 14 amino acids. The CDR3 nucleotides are TGCACCAGCAGCCTTGCGGGGGCTGAAGATACGCAGTATTTT. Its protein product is CTSSLAGAEDTQYF.

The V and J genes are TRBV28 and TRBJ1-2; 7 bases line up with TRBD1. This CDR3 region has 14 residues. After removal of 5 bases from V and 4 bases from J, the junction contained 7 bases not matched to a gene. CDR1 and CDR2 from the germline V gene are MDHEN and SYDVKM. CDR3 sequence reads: CASSLQGGIYGYTF. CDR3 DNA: TGTGCCAGCAGTCTCCAGGGGGGGATCTATGGCTACACCTTC.

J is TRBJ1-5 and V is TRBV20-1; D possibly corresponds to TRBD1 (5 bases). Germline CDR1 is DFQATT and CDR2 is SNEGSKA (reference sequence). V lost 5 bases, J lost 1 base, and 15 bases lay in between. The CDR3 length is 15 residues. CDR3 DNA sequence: TGCAGTGCTTATTCAGGGTCCAGGAGCAATCAGCCCCAGCATTTT. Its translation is CSAYSGSRSNQPQHF.

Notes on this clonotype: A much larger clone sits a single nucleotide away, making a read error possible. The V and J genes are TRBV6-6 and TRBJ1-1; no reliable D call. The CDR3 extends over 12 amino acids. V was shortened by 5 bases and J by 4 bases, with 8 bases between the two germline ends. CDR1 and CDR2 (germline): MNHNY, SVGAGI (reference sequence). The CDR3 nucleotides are TGTGCCAGCAGTGAGTCCAGCACTGAAGCTTTCTTT. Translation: CASSESSTEAFF.

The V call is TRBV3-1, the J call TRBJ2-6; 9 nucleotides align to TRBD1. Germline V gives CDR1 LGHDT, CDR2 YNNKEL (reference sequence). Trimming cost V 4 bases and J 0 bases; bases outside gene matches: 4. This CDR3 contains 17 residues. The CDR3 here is CASSLQGALSGANVLTF. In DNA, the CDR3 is TGTGCCAGCAGCCTACAGGGGGCCCTCTCTGGGGCCAACGTCCTGACTTTC.

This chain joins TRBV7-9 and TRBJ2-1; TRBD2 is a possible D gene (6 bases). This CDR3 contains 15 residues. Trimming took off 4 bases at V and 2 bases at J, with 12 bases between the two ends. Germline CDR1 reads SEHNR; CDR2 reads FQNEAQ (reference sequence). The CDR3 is CASSSRLVPYNEQFF. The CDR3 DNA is TGTGCCAGCAGCTCCCGACTAGTTCCCTACAATGAGCAGTTCTTC.

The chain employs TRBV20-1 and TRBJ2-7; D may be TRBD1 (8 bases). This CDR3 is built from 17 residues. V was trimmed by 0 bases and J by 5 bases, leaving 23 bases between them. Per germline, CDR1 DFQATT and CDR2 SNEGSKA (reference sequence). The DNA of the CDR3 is TGCAGTGCTAGAGATAATCTCGCGGGGGACAGGTCGAACGAGCAGTACTTC. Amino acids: CSARDNLAGDRSNEQYF.

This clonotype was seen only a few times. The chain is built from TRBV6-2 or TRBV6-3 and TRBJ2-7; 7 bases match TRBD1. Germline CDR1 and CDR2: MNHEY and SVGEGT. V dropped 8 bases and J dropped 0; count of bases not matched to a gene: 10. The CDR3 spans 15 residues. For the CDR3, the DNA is TGTGCCAGCCTGGCAGGGACAGAGAGCTCCTACGAGCAGTACTTC. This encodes CASLAGTESSYEQYF.

The CDR3 DNA reads TGTGCCAGCAGCCCCTGGACAGGCGCCGGGGAGACCCAGTACTTC. Protein sequence: CASSPWTGAGETQYF. This chain connects TRBV11-2 to TRBJ2-5, with 7 nucleotides matching TRBD1. With 5 bases clipped from V and 5 bases from J, the junction kept 11 bases outside the gene matches. The CDR3 loop spans 15 amino acids. Germline V CDR1 and CDR2: SGHAT, FQNNGV.

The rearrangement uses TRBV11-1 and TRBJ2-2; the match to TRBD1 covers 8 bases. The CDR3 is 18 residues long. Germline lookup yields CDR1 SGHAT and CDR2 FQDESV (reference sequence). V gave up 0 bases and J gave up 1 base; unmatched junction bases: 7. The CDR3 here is CASSLAPPGTGNTGELFF. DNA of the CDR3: TGTGCCAGCAGCTTAGCTCCCCCCGGGACAGGGAACACCGGGGAGCTGTTTTTT.

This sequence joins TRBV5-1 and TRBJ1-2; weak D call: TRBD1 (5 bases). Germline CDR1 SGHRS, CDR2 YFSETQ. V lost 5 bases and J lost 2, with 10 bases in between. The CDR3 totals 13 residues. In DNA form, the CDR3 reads TGCGCCAGCAGTACAGGCTCGAACTATGGCTACACCTTC. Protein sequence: CASSTGSNYGYTF.

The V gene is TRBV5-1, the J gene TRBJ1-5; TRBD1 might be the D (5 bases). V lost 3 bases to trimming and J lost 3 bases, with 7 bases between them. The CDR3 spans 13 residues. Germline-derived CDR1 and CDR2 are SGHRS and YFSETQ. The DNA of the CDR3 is TGCGCCAGCAGCTGGGACGCCAATCAGCCCCAGCATTTT. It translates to CASSWDANQPQHF.

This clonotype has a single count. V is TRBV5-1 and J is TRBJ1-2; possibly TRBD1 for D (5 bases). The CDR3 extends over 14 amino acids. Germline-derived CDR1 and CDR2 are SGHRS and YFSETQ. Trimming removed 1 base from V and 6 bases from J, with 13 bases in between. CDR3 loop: CASSLSPGGNGYTF. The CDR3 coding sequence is TGCGCCAGCAGCTTGTCCCCCGGGGGTAATGGCTACACCTTC.

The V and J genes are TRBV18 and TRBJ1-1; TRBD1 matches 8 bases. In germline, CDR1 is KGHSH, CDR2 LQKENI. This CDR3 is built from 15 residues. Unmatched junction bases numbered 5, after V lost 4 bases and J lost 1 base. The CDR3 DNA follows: TGTGCCAGCTCACAACGGGACAGGCCGAACACTGAAGCTTTCTTT. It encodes CASSQRDRPNTEAFF.

The CDR3 coding sequence is TGTGCCAGCAGTATTAGGCTGAGGGAGACCCAGTACTTC. Protein: CASSIRLRETQYF. V usage is TRBV12-3 or TRBV12-4 and J usage is TRBJ2-5; D unresolved. The CDR3 is 13 amino acids. The ends were cut back, 5 bases at V and 5 bases at J, with 12 bases in the middle.

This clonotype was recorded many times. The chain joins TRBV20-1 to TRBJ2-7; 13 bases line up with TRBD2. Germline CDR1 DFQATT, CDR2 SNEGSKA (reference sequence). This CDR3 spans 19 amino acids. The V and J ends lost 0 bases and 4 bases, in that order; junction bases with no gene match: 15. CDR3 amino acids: CSAREKGLAGYTQTYEQYF. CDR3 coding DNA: TGCAGTGCTAGAGAGAAGGGACTAGCGGGGTACACCCAGACATACGAGCAGTACTTC.

CDR3 protein: CASSSIRGGSANEQFF. The DNA of the CDR3 is TGTGCCAGCAGCTCCATTCGGGGGGGATCGGCGAATGAGCAGTTCTTC. The J gene is TRBJ2-1, the V gene TRBV11-2; 8 nucleotides match TRBD2. The ends lost 4 bases at V and 7 bases at J; junction bases unmatched: 12. The CDR3 runs to 16 residues. In germline, CDR1 is SGHAT, CDR2 FQNNGV. Drawing the rest from reference TRBV11-2 and TRBJ2-1, the complete variable domain is EAGVAQSPRYKIIEKRQSVAFWCNPISGHATLYWYQQILGQGPKLLIQFQNNGVVDDSQLPKDRFSAERLKGVDSTLKIQPAKLEDSAVYLCASSSIRGGSANEQFFGPGTRLTVL.